The next 25 T cell receptor beta chains were all read from a single sample in a study of T cell repertoires in cytomegalovirus infection. MiXCR was run by TCRdb on the reads, yielding one entry per CDR3 protein. The table includes around 450,000 distinct CDR3 sequences, approximately 10% detected once. Sequencing was performed on PBMCs. The source is a human donor in good health (CMV status not recorded). Some clones in this sample may be carry-over from other donors' samples.

This clonotype appeared many times. The V call is TRBV5-6, the J call TRBJ2-7; no definite D call. From germline, CDR1 is SGHDT and CDR2 YYEEEE. The V end was cut by 0 bases, the J end by 4 bases, with 8 bases between. This CDR3 comprises 13 residues. The CDR3 sequence: CASSLATPYEQYF. CDR3 bases: TGTGCCAGCAGCTTGGCTACCCCGTACGAGCAGTACTTC.

This clonotype was observed at least ten times. This rearrangement joins TRBV6-5 to TRBJ2-3; possibly TRBD1 for D (8 bases). Germline V lookup: CDR1 MNHEY, CDR2 SVGAGI. V lost 5 bases and J 0 bases, leaving 24 bases between the germline ends. The CDR3 runs to 19 residues. CDR3 in DNA: TGTGCCAGCAGTCGCAGGGGGCGCAGCCAGCGGGGTAGCACAGATACGCAGTATTTT. Its translation is CASSRRGRSQRGSTDTQYF.

At least ten counts were recorded for this clonotype. This rearrangement joins TRBV7-2 to TRBJ1-5; a possible D gene is TRBD1 (6 bases). The CDR3 has 14 residues. Trimming left V 4 bases short and J 8 bases short, with 15 bases between. Germline CDR1 and CDR2: SGHTA and FQGNSA. This chain's CDR3 is CASSSGTIIKPQHF. CDR3 in DNA: TGTGCCAGCAGCTCCGGGACAATAATCAAGCCCCAGCATTTT.

This clonotype has ten or more counts. The chain couples TRBV27 to TRBJ1-2; TRBD1 matches at 11 bases. V dropped 5 bases and J dropped 4; count of bases not matched to a gene: 6. Germline V gene lookup returns CDR1 MNHEY and CDR2 SMNVEV (reference sequence). The CDR3 contains 15 residues. CDR3 sequence (DNA): TGTGCCAGCAGTATAGGACAGGGGGCAGGCTATGGCTACACCTTC. It encodes CASSIGQGAGYGYTF.

This clonotype was seen a handful of times. This sequence joins TRBV10-3 and TRBJ2-7, with 8 nucleotides matching TRBD1. Germline assignment: CDR1 ENHRY and CDR2 SYGVKD. The length of the CDR3 is 14 residues. Trimming took 8 bases from V and 2 from J; bases not matched to a gene: 8. DNA for the CDR3: TGTGCCATCCGGGGGACAGGCACCCCCTACGAGCAGTACTTC. This gives the protein CAIRGTGTPYEQYF.

This clonotype was picked up many times. V and J are TRBV6-2 or TRBV6-3 and TRBJ2-7, with D possibly being TRBD1 (5 bases). Germline V gene lookup returns CDR1 MNHEY and CDR2 SVGEGT. The CDR3 is made up of 12 amino acids. V lost 6 bases to trimming and J lost 6 bases, with 12 bases between them. The CDR3 sequence: CASSIDRSEQYF. Here the CDR3 DNA reads TGTGCCAGCAGCATAGACAGAAGCGAGCAGTACTTC.

This clonotype has at least ten counts. CDR3 in DNA: TGTGCCAGCTCGCTCTTGGCGGGAGGGTTGAACGAGCAGTACTTC. Its protein product is CASSLLAGGLNEQYF. V gene TRBV18 combines with J gene TRBJ2-7, with TRBD2 identical over 9 bases. This CDR3 comprises 15 residues. Germline CDR1 is KGHSH and CDR2 is LQKENI. The J segment lost 5 bases and the V segment lost 6 bases, leaving 11 bases of the junction unmatched.

This clonotype was found a few times. This rearrangement joins TRBV3-1 to TRBJ2-3, with D perhaps TRBD1 (5 bases). The germline V and J ends were trimmed by 1 base and 8 bases, with 10 bases remaining between them. Germline lookup yields CDR1 LGHDT and CDR2 YNNKEL (reference sequence). The CDR3 has 13 amino acids. CDR3 DNA: TGTGCCAGCAGCCAAGGGGGCCGGTCTACGCAGTATTTT. Residues: CASSQGGRSTQYF.

This clonotype was found many times. The chain couples TRBV11-2 to TRBJ2-2; TRBD1 might be the D (6 bases). The V gene's germline CDR1 is SGHAT and CDR2 FQNNGV. V dropped 3 bases and J dropped 1 base, with 15 bases sitting between them. The length of the CDR3 is 17 residues. DNA for the CDR3: TGTGCCAGCAGCTTCCCTACCGGGACACTGAACACCGGGGAGCTGTTTTTT. Protein: CASSFPTGTLNTGELFF. Using reference TRBV11-2 and TRBJ2-2 for the parts outside the CDR3, the full variable domain is EAGVAQSPRYKIIEKRQSVAFWCNPISGHATLYWYQQILGQGPKLLIQFQNNGVVDDSQLPKDRFSAERLKGVDSTLKIQPAKLEDSAVYLCASSFPTGTLNTGELFFGEGSRLTVL.

This chain joins TRBV2 and TRBJ2-7, with 8 bases that match TRBD2. The CDR3 is 13 residues long. V shed 8 bases, J shed 5 bases, and the junction held 8 bases outside the gene matches. Germline values: CDR1 SNHLY, CDR2 FYNNEI. The CDR3 spells CASPSLAGHEQYF. CDR3 nucleotides: TGTGCCAGCCCCTCTCTAGCGGGCCACGAGCAGTACTTC.

The chain recombines TRBV5-4 with TRBJ1-3; 7 nucleotides line up with TRBD1. The CDR3 is 16 residues long. Per germline, CDR1 SGHNT and CDR2 YYREEE (reference sequence). V was clipped by 3 bases and J by 1 base; unmatched bases: 7. In nucleotides, the CDR3 is TGTGCCAGCAGCTCGGGACAGATTTTATCTGGAAACACCATATATTTT. The encoded protein is CASSSGQILSGNTIYF. Together with reference TRBV5-4 and TRBJ1-3, the CDR3 gives the full variable domain: ETGVTQSPTHLIKTRGQQVTLRCSSQSGHNTVSWYQQALGQGPQFIFQYYREEENGRGNFPPRFSGLQFPNYSSELNVNALELDDSALYLCASSSGQILSGNTIYFGEGSWLTVV.

This clonotype occurred a few times. An end of the junction differs from the germline gene, which may be a read error. The rearrangement joins TRBV20-1 to TRBJ2-7, with D maybe TRBD1 (6 bases). CDR3 length equals 14 residues. CDR1 and CDR2 (germline): DFQATT, SNEGSKA (reference sequence). CDR3 sequence reads: CSAGEGVKSHEQYF. The CDR3 DNA reads TGCAGTGCTGGAGAGGGGGTTAAGTCGCACGAGCAGTACTTC.

This clonotype has a count of ten or more. This sequence joins TRBV7-2 and TRBJ2-5; 8 bases align to TRBD1. J was trimmed by 3 bases and V by 0 bases; bases with no gene match: 3. There are 15 residues in the CDR3. The V gene's germline CDR1 is SGHTA and CDR2 FQGNSA. CDR3 loop: CASSLATGVEETQYF. DNA of the CDR3: TGTGCCAGCAGCTTAGCGACAGGGGTCGAAGAGACCCAGTACTTC.

This clonotype turned up a few times. The V gene is TRBV20-1, the J gene TRBJ2-1, with 8 bases that match TRBD2. Germline V lookup: CDR1 DFQATT, CDR2 SNEGSKA (reference sequence). After removal of 1 base from V and 5 bases from J, the junction contained 4 bases not matched to a gene. The CDR3 has 14 amino acids. The CDR3 is CSARGAGANNEQFF. CDR3 DNA sequence: TGCAGTGCTAGAGGAGCGGGAGCCAACAATGAGCAGTTCTTC.

The table lists this clonotype with a few counts. V usage is TRBV27 and J usage is TRBJ1-5; D unresolved. The ends were cut back, 5 bases at V and 6 bases at J, with 17 bases in the middle. The CDR3 is made up of 15 amino acids. Germline V gene lookup returns CDR1 MNHEY and CDR2 SMNVEV (reference sequence). Written as DNA, the CDR3 is TGTGCCAGCAGTCCCGGACGAGAAAAGGCTCAGCCCCAGCATTTT. The encoded protein is CASSPGREKAQPQHF.

This clonotype came up many times. V usage is TRBV5-1 and J usage is TRBJ2-2, with D possibly TRBD1 on 5 matching bases. The germline V gene has CDR1 SGHRS and CDR2 YFSETQ. Trimming took 6 bases from V and 3 from J, leaving 12 bases between them. This CDR3 is built from 14 residues. The CDR3 sequence is CASTMTVDTGELFF. The CDR3 nucleotides read TGCGCCAGCACTATGACAGTAGACACCGGGGAGCTGTTTTTT.

The CDR3 region has the DNA TGCAACTTATCCCCCCCTAACACTGAAGCTTTCTTT. Translation gives CNLSPPNTEAFF. The chain is built from TRBV20-1 and TRBJ1-1; no reliable D call. The CDR3 spans 12 residues. Per germline, CDR1 DFQATT and CDR2 SNEGSKA (reference sequence).

This clonotype was seen ten or more times. Here the CDR3 reads CASSPIQGAGGYTF. CDR3 DNA: TGTGCCAGCAGCCCGATCCAGGGGGCCGGTGGCTACACCTTC. The chain recombines TRBV5-5 with TRBJ1-2; 8 nucleotides line up with TRBD1. The CDR3 covers 14 residues. In germline, CDR1 is SGHKS, CDR2 YYEKEE (reference sequence). The trim removed 4 bases at V and 7 bases at J, leaving 9 bases unmatched.

The chain couples TRBV2 to TRBJ1-2; D is ambiguous. CDR3 length: 13 residues. From germline, CDR1 is SNHLY and CDR2 FYNNEI. V lost 5 bases and J 4 bases, leaving 11 bases between the germline ends. The CDR3 coding sequence is TGTGCCAGCAGTCCCCGGGCCCTCTATGGCTACACCTTC. Encoded protein: CASSPRALYGYTF.

This clonotype was detected only a few times. The rearrangement links TRBV19 to TRBJ2-7; 7 bases are shared with TRBD2. The CDR3 spans 15 residues. V lost 6 bases, J lost 1 base, and 9 bases stayed unmatched. CDR1 and CDR2 from the germline V gene are LNHDA and SQIVND (reference sequence). The CDR3 DNA is TGTGCCAGTAGGGTCGGGGCTAGCGGTTCCTACGAGCAGTACTTC. Translation gives CASRVGASGSYEQYF. Combining the CDR3 with reference TRBV19 and TRBJ2-7 gives the whole variable domain DGGITQSPKYLFRKEGQNVTLSCEQNLNHDAMYWYRQDPGQGLRLIYYSQIVNDFQKGDIAEGYSVSREKKESFPLTVTSAQKNPTAFYLCASRVGASGSYEQYFGPGTRLTVT.

The chain has TRBV30 and TRBJ1-2; 7 nucleotides agree with TRBD1. Germline CDR1 and CDR2: GTSNPN and SVGIG (reference sequence). This CDR3 contains 15 residues. Trimming removed 2 bases from V and 6 bases from J; junction bases left unmatched: 12. CDR3 DNA sequence: TGTGCCTGGAGTACTTCAGACCGGGACAGTAATGGCTACACCTTC. This gives the protein CAWSTSDRDSNGYTF.

At least ten counts were recorded for this clonotype. V usage is TRBV7-3 and J usage is TRBJ2-7; D is tentatively TRBD1 or TRBD2 (5 bases each). The V end lost 5 bases, the J end lost 7 bases, and 27 bases lay between the germline ends. This CDR3 is built from 17 residues. Per the germline V gene, CDR1 is SGHTA and CDR2 is FQGTGA. The CDR3 sequence is CASSNPTEGTIADEQYF. The CDR3 coding sequence is TGTGCCAGCAGCAATCCCACTGAGGGGACCATCGCGGATGAGCAGTACTTC.

Ten or more counts support this clonotype. The chain joins TRBV7-6 to TRBJ2-3; 8 bases align to TRBD2. Per the germline V gene, CDR1 is SGHVS and CDR2 is FNYEAQ. V shed 1 base and J 4 bases; nucleotides not matched to a gene: 7. This CDR3 comprises 16 residues. CDR3 in amino acids: CASSLEERGFPDTQYF. Written as DNA, the CDR3 is TGTGCCAGCAGCTTAGAGGAGCGGGGGTTCCCAGATACGCAGTATTTT. The whole variable domain, filled in from reference TRBV7-6 and TRBJ2-3, reads GAGVSQSPRYKVTKRGQDVALRCDPISGHVSLYWYRQALGQGPEFLTYFNYEAQQDKSGLPNDRFSAERPEGSISTLTIQRTEQRDSAMYRCASSLEERGFPDTQYFGPGTRLTVL.

This clonotype was detected many times. This chain joins TRBV7-9 and TRBJ1-2; D perhaps matches TRBD1 (5 bases). The V gene lost 1 base and the J gene lost 2 bases, with 23 bases spanning the gap. Germline lookup yields CDR1 SEHNR and CDR2 FQNEAQ (reference sequence). The CDR3 extends over 19 amino acids. CDR3 in DNA: TGTGCCAGCAGCTTAGGCGACGGTCGGTGGGGGGGAAGGAACTATGGCTACACCTTC. Protein: CASSLGDGRWGGRNYGYTF.

This clonotype was seen repeatedly, ten times or more. The rearrangement uses TRBV28 and TRBJ2-7; a weak D match, TRBD1 (6 bases). CDR1 and CDR2 from the germline V gene are MDHEN and SYDVKM. V lost 2 bases and J lost 1, with 12 bases in between. The CDR3 loop spans 15 amino acids. CDR3 loop: CASSLRDTTSYEQYF. CDR3 DNA sequence: TGTGCCAGCAGTTTACGGGACACTACATCCTACGAGCAGTACTTC.